This T cell receptor (beta chain) was captured by sequencing in a study of blood T cell repertoires in COVID-19. The CDR3 consists of 13 residues. CDR1 SGHKS and CDR2 YYEKEE come from the germline V gene (reference sequence). V shed 5 bases, J shed 10 bases, and the junction held 9 bases outside the gene matches. Generated by immunoSEQ multiplex PCR, the TCRdb table keeps only in-frame clones and is missing some. This table has 310,000 or so clones, 86% appearing once. The source material was PBMCs or T cells enriched from blood (not recorded which). The source of this sequence is a woman younger than 30 who had recovered from COVID-19. V is TRBV5-5 and J is TRBJ2-1, with TRBD1 matching 7 bases. CDR3 bases: TGTGCCAGCAGTCTTCTGACAGGGAGAGAGCAGTTCTTC. It yields the protein CASSLLTGREQFF.